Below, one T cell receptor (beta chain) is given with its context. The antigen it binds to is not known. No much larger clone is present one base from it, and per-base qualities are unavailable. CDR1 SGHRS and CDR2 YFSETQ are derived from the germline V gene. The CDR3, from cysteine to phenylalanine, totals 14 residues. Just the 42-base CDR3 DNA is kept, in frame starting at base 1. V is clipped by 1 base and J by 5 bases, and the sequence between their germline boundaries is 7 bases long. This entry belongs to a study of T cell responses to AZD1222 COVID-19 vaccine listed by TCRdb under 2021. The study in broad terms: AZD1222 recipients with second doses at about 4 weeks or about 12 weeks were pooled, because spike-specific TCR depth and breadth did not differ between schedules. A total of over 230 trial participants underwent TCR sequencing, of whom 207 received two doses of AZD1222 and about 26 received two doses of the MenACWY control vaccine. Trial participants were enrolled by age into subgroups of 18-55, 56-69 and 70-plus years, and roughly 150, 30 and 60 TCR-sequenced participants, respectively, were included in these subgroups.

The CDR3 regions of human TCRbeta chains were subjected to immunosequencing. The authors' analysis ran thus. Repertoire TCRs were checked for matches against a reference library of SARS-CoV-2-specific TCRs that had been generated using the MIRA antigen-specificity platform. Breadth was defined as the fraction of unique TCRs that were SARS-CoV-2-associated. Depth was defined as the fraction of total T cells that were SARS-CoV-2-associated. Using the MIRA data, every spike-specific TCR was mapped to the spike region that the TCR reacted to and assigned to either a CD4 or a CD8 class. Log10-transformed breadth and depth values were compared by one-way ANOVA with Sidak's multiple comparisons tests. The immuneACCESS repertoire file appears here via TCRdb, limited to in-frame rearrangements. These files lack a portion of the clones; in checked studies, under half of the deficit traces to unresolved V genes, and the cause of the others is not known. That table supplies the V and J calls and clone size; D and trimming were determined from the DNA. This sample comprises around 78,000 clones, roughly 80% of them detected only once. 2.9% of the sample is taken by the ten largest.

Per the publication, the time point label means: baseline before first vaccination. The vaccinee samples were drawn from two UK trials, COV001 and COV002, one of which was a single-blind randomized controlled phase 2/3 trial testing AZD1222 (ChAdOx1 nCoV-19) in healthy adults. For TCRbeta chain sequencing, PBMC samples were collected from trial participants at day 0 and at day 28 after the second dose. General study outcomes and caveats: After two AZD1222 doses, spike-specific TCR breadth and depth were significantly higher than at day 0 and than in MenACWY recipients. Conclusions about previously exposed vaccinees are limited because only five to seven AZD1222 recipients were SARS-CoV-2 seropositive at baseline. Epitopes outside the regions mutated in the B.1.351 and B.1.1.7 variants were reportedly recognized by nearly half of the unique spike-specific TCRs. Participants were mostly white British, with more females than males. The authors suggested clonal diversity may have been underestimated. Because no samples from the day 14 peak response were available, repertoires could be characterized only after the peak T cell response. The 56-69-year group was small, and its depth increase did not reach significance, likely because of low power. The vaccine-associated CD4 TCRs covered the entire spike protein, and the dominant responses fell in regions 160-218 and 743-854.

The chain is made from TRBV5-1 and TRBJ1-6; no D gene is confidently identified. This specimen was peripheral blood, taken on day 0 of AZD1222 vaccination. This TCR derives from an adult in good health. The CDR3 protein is CASSLRVDNSPLHF. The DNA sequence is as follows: TGCGCCAGCAGCTTGCGGGTAGATAATTCACCCCTCCACTTT. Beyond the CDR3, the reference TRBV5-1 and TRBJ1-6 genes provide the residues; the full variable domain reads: KAGVTQTPRYLIKTRGQQVTLSCSPISGHRSVSWYQQTPGQGLQFLFEYFSETQRNKGNFPGRFSGRQFSNSRSEMNVSTLELGDSALYLCASSLRVDNSPLHFGNGTRLTVT.